This T cell receptor beta chain came from a study of T cells in Graves' hyperthyroidism and ophthalmopathy. About the study: Peripheral blood sampling occurred at initial diagnosis, before any treatment. Study-wide results and caveats: Ophthalmopathy onset followed model prediction by a median roughly 6 months. A model using 13 V-J features told ophthalmopathy apart from stable hyperthyroidism.

V lost 8 bases and J 0 bases, leaving 16 bases between the germline ends. The CDR3 runs to 15 residues. In germline, CDR1 is MNHNS, CDR2 SASEGT. TCR beta CDR3 regions were amplified from RNA transcripts. An initial round of RT-PCR targeting the TCR CDR3 relied on the HTBI primer set. MiXCR was run by TCRdb on the multiplex PCR reads, yielding one entry per CDR3 protein. Counted here are under 450,000 distinct CDR3 sequences, roughly 12% occurring once; the ten biggest clones make up more than 20%. This clonotype was counted many times. Its target is unknown. Lactation, pregnancy, other autoimmune disease or uncontrolled infection excluded patients.

This rearrangement joins TRBV6-1 to TRBJ1-2, with no clear D. Sequenced sample: blood. The source is a young man with Graves' hyperthyroidism that later progressed to Graves' ophthalmopathy. This CDR3 is CASQAAGVANYGYTF. Here the CDR3 DNA reads TGTGCCAGCCAAGCTGCTGGGGTAGCTAACTATGGCTACACCTTC.